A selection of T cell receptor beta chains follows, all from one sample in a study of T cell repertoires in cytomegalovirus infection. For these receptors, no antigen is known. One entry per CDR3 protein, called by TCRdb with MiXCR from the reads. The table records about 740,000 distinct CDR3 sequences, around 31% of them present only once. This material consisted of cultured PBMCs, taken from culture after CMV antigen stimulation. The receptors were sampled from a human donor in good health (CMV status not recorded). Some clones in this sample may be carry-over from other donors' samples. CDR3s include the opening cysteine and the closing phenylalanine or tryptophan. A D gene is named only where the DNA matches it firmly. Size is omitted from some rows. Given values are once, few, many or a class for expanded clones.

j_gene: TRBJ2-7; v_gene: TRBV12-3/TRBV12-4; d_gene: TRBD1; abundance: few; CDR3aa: CASSRGQGTSYEQYF; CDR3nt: TGTGCCAGCAGTCGGGGACAGGGTACTTCCTACGAGCAGTACTTC
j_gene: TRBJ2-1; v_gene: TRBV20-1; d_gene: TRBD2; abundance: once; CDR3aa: CSAQREPGLAGGHEQFF; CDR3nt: TGCAGTGCCCAGAGAGAACCGGGACTAGCGGGAGGCCATGAGCAGTTCTTC
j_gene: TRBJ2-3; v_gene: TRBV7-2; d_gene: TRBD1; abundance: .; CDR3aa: CASSPDRGRPDTQYF; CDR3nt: TGTGCCAGCAGCCCGGACAGGGGAAGGCCAGATACGCAGTATTTT
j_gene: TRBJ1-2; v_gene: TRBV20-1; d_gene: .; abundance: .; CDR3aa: CSARDPLSDSGFGGYTF; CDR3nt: TGCAGTGCTAGAGACCCCCTTTCGGACAGCGGGTTTGGGGGCTACACCTTC
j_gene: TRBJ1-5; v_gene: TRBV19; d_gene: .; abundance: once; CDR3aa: CASSIRPGNQPQHF; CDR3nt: TGTGCCAGTAGTATTCGGCCCGGCAATCAGCCCCAGCATTTT
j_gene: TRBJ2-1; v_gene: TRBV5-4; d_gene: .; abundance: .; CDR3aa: CASSSGLNNNEQFF; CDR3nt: TGTGCCAGCAGCTCTGGACTGAATAACAATGAGCAGTTCTTC
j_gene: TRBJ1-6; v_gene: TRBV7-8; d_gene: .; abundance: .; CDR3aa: CASSGWRDRNSPLHF; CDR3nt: TGTGCCAGCAGCGGATGGAGGGATCGAAATTCACCCCTCCACTTT
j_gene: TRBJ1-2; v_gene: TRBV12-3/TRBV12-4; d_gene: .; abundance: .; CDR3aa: CASSSPIGQFNYGYTF; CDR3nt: TGTGCCAGCAGTTCCCCGATAGGACAGTTTAACTATGGCTACACCTTC
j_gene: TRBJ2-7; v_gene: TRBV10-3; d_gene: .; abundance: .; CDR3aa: CAIIGSSYEQYF; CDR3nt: TGTGCCATCATTGGCAGCTCCTACGAGCAGTACTTC
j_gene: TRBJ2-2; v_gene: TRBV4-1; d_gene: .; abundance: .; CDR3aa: CASSQDVTVGDTGELFF; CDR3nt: TGCGCCAGCAGCCAAGATGTAACAGTAGGGGACACCGGGGAGCTGTTTTTT
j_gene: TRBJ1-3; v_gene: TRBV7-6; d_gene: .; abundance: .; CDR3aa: CASSLARGDSGNTIYF; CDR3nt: TGTGCCAGCAGCTTAGCGCGGGGAGACTCTGGAAACACCATATATTTT
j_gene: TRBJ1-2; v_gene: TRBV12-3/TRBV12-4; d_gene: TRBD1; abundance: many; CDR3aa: CASSLRIGQGSCTF; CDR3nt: TGTGCCAGCAGTTTAAGGATTGGACAGGGAAGTTGCACCTTC
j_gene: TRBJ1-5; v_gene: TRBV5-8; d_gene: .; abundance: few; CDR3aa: CASSLGVSGAPQHF; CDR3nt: TGTGCCAGCAGCTTGGGGGTATCTGGGGCGCCCCAGCATTTT
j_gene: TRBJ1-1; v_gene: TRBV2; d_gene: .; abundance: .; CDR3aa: CASARAAMNTEAFF; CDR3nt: TGTGCCAGTGCAAGGGCGGCCATGAACACTGAAGCTTTCTTT
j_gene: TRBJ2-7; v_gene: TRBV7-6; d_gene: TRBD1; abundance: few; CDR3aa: CASRSGQGSEQYF; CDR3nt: TGTGCCAGCAGATCCGGACAGGGTAGCGAGCAGTACTTC
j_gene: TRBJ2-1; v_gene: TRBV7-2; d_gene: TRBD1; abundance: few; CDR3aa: CASSLGGTVQFF; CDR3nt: TGTGCCAGCAGCTTAGGAGGGACAGTTCAGTTCTTC
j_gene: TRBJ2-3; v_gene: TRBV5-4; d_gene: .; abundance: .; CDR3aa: CASRPRGIATDTQYF; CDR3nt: TGTGCCAGCAGGCCCCGGGGGATCGCCACAGATACGCAGTATTTT